This T cell receptor beta chain was retrieved from a study of radiotherapy plus CTLA-4 blockade in lung cancer. Clones were read by immunoSEQ multiplex PCR, and TCRdb kept only the in-frame ones, dropping some. This sample carries roughly 59,000 clones, roughly 76% of them seen once, and the ten largest clones take around 8%. Germline CDR1 reads SGHRS; CDR2 reads YFSETQ. CDR3 length: 17 residues. V dropped 0 bases and J dropped 0; count of bases not matched to a gene: 5. Sequencing used peripheral blood, obtained from a patient treated with radiotherapy plus ipilimumab. The TCR was taken from a human donor with non-small cell lung cancer whose response to radiotherapy plus ipilimumab could not be evaluated. The chain is built from TRBV5-1 and TRBJ2-3; 9 nucleotides line up with TRBD2. Here the CDR3 reads CASSLALLAGSTDTQYF. In nucleotides, the CDR3 is TGCGCCAGCAGCTTGGCCTTACTAGCGGGTAGCACAGATACGCAGTATTTT. The whole variable domain, filled in from reference TRBV5-1 and TRBJ2-3, reads KAGVTQTPRYLIKTRGQQVTLSCSPISGHRSVSWYQQTPGQGLQFLFEYFSETQRNKGNFPGRFSGRQFSNSRSEMNVSTLELGDSALYLCASSLALLAGSTDTQYFGPGTRLTVL.